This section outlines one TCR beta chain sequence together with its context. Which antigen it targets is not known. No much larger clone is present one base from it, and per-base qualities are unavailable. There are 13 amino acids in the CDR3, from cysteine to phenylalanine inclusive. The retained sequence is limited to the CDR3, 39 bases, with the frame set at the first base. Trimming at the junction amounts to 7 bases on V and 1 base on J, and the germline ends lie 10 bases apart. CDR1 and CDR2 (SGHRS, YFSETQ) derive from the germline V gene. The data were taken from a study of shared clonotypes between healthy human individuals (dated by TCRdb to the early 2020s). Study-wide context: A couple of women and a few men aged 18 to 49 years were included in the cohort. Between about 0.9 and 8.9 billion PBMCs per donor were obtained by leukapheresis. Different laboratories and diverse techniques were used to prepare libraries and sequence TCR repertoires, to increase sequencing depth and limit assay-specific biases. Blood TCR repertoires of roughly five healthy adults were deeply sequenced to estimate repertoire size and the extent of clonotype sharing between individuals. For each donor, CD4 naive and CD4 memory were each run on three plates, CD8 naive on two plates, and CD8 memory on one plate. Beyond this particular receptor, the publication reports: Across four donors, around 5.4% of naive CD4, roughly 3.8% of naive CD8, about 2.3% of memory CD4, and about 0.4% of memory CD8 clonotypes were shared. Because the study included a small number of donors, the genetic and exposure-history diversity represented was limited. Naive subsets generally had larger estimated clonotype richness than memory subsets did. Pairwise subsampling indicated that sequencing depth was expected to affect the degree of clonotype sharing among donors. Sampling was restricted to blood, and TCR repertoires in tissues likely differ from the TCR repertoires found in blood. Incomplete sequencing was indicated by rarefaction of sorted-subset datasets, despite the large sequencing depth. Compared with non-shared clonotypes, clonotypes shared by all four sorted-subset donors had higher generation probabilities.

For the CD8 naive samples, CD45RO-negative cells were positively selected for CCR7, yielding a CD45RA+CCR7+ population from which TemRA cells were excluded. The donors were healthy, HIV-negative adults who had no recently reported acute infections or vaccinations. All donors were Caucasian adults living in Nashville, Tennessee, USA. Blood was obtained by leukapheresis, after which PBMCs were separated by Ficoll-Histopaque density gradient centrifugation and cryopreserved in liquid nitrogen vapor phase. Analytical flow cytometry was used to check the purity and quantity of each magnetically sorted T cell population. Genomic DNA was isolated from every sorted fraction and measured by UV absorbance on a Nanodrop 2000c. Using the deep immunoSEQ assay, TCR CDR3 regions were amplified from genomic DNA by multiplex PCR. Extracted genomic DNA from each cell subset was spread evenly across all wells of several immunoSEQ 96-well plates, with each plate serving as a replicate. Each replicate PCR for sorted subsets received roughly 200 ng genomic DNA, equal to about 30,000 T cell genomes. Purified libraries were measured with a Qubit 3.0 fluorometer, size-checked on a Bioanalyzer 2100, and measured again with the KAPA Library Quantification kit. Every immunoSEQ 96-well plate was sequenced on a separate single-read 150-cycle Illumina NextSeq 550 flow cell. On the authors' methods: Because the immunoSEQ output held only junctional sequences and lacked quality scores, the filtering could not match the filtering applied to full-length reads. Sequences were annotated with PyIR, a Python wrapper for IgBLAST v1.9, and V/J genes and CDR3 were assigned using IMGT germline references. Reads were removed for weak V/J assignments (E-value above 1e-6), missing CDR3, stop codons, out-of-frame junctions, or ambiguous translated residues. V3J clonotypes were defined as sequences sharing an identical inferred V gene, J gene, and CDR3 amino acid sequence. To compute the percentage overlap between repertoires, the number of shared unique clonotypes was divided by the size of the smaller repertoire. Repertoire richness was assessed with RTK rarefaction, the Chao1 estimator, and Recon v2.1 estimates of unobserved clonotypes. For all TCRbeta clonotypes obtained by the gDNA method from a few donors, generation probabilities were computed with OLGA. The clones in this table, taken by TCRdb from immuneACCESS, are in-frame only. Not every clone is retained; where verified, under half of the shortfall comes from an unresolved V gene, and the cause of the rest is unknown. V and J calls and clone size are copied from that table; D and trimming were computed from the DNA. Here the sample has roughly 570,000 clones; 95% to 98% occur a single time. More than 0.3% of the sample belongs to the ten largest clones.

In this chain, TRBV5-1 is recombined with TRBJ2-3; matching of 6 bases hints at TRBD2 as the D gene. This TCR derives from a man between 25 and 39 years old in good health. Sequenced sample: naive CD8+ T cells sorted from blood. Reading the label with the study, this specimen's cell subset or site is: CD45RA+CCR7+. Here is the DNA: TGCGCCAGCGGGGAGGAGGGCACAGATACGCAGTATTTT. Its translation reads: CASGEEGTDTQYF.